The rows below give T cell receptor beta chains drawn from one sample of a study of post-analysis software for immune sequencing data. TCRdb independently ran MiXCR on the PCR reads; one entry per CDR3 protein. The sample has some 690,000 distinct CDR3 sequences, more than 50% seen once; the top ten hold roughly 12%. What was sequenced was blood. These receptors were obtained from a girl aged 2 to 10 with multiple sclerosis. CDR3s include the opening cysteine and the closing phenylalanine or tryptophan. The D gene is left open where the match is weak. Rows may omit the clone size; those that give it use once, few, many or a size class.

clone_size j_call d_call v_call cdr3_aa cdr3_nt
NA TRBJ1-2 NA TRBV4-1 CASSQDGAPGDYGYTF TGCGCCAGCAGCCAAGATGGGGCCCCGGGGGACTATGGCTACACCTTC
NA TRBJ2-1 TRBD2 TRBV30 CAWSLGLGESNEQFF TGTGCCTGGAGTCTTGGACTAGGGGAAAGCAATGAGCAGTTCTTC
few TRBJ1-5 TRBD1 TRBV7-2 CASSFIGQGNQPQHF TGTGCCAGCAGCTTCATAGGACAGGGCAATCAGCCCCAGCATTTT
few TRBJ2-5 TRBD1 TRBV20-1 CSATGTDQETQYF TGCAGTGCTACCGGGACAGACCAAGAGACCCAGTACTTC
few TRBJ1-6 NA TRBV6-2/TRBV6-3 CASSADPDRPWDNSPLHF TGTGCCAGCAGTGCCGACCCGGACCGCCCTTGGGATAATTCACCCCTCCACTTT
NA TRBJ2-5 TRBD1 TRBV6-5 CASSNRDRAQETQYF TGTGCCAGCAGCAACCGGGACAGGGCCCAAGAGACCCAGTACTTC
few TRBJ1-2 NA TRBV15 CATSREDIRYRGGYTF TGTGCCACCAGCAGAGAGGACATCCGGTACCGGGGTGGCTACACCTTC
NA TRBJ2-1 TRBD2 TRBV6-2/TRBV6-3 CASSPNRDYYNEQFF TGTGCCAGCAGTCCAAACCGGGACTACTACAATGAGCAGTTCTTC
few TRBJ2-7 TRBD1 TRBV6-5 CASSYSGQGFNEQYF TGTGCCAGCAGTTACTCGGGACAGGGGTTCAACGAGCAGTACTTC
once TRBJ2-3 TRBD2 TRBV4-3 CASSQRLAKTDTQYF TGCGCCAGCAGCCAGAGACTAGCGAAGACAGATACGCAGTATTTT